The present T cell receptor beta chain was sequenced within a study of T cell responses to AZD1222 COVID-19 vaccine. Study outcomes and limitations: It should be noted that donors were predominantly white British and more often female, and clonal diversity was possibly underestimated. Spike-specific TCR breadth and depth grew following two AZD1222 doses.

The data were produced by immunoSEQ multiplex PCR, yet TCRdb's version contains in-frame clones alone and is incomplete. The sample includes roughly 80,000 clones, over 75% of them seen just once. Details on this clone: Its antigen is not identified.

The CDR3 has 14 residues. V shed 6 bases, J shed 5 bases, and the junction held 6 bases outside the gene matches. Germline-derived CDR1 and CDR2 are SGHNT and YENEEA. Specimen: peripheral blood, collected 28 days after the second AZD1222 dose. V gene TRBV11-3 combines with J gene TRBJ1-1, with TRBD1 matching 10 bases. This clonotype was obtained from an adult who received the AZD1222 COVID-19 vaccine. The CDR3 DNA follows: TGTGCCAGCAGGGACAGGGGGTCTTTTACTGAAGCTTTCTTT. Translated, it gives CASRDRGSFTEAFF.